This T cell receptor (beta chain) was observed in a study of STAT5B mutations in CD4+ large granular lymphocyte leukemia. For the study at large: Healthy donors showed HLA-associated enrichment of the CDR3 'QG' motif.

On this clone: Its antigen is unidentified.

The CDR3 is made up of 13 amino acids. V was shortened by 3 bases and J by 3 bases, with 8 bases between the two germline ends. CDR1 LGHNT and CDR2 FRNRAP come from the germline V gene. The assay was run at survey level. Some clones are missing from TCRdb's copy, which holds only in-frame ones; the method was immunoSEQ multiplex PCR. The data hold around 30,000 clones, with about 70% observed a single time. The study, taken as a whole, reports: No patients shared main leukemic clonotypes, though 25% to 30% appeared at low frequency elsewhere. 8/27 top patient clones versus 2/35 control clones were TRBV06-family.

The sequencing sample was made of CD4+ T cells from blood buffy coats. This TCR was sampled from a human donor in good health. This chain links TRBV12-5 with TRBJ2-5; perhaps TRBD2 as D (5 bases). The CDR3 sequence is CASGFGIKETQYF. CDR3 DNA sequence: TGTGCTAGTGGTTTCGGGATCAAAGAGACCCAGTACTTC.